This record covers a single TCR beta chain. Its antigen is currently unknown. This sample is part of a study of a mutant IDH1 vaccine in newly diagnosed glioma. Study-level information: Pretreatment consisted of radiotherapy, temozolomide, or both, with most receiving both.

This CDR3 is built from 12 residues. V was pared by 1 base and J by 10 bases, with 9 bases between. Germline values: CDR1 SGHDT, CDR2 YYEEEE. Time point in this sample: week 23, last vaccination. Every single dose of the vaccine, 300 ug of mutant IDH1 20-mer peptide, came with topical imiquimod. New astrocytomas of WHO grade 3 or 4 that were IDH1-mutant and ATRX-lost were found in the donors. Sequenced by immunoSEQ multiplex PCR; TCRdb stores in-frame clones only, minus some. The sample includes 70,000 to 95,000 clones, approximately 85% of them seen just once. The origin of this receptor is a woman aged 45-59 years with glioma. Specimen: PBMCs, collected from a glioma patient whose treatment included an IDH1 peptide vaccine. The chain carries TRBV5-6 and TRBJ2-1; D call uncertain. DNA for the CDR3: TGTGCCAGCAGCTTGACGCCTCGGGAGCAGTTCTTC. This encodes CASSLTPREQFF.